A selection of T cell receptor beta chains follows, all from one sample in a study of OX40 agonist ivuxolimab in advanced cancers. Libraries were prepared by immunoSEQ multiplex PCR; TCRdb keeps only in-frame clonotypes and omits some of them. The sample has about 80,000 clones, approximately 86% seen once. The sequencing here drew on CD4+ or CD8+ T cells sorted from blood, taken in a trial of the OX40 agonist ivuxolimab. The receptors come from an adult with an advanced solid tumor such as melanoma, head and neck, liver or kidney cancer. The CDR3 runs from the conserved cysteine through the conserved F or W. D genes are given only for firm matches. Expanded clones get a size class; other rows say once, few or many, or leave the size out.

>.|TRBV27|TRBJ1-2|TRBD1
TGTGCCAGCAGCAATGACAGGGGCTATGGCTACACCTTC
CASSNDRGYGYTF
>.|TRBV10-3|TRBJ2-2|.
TGTGCCATCAGTGACGGACAGAAGAACACCGGGGAGCTGTTTTTT
CAISDGQKNTGELFF
>.|TRBV7-3|TRBJ2-5|.
TGTGCCAGCAGCAGGACTTTCCAAGAGACCCAGTACTTC
CASSRTFQETQYF
>.|TRBV11-3|TRBJ2-7|.
TGTGCCAGCAGCTTAGATGGCTCCTACGAGCAGTACTTC
CASSLDGSYEQYF
>.|TRBV7-9|TRBJ2-1|.
TGTGCCAGCAGCTTATCCCCTTTGCCAGGTGGGAATGAGCAGTTCTTC
CASSLSPLPGGNEQFF
>.|TRBV13|TRBJ1-2|.
TGTGCCAGCAGTACACAGGCCCTTATGGGCTACACCTTC
CASSTQALMGYTF
>.|TRBV11-2|TRBJ1-2|.
TGTGCCAGCAGCTTAGAGCCGTTGGGGGCTCGGGGCTACACCTTC
CASSLEPLGARGYTF
>.|TRBV6-5|TRBJ2-1|.
TGTGCCAGCAGTTACATTGCGGGGGCGTCCAATGAGCAGTTCTTC
CASSYIAGASNEQFF
>.|TRBV28|TRBJ2-7|TRBD1
TGTGCCAGCAGCTCCGGGACAGTCGCCAACGAGCAGTACTTC
CASSSGTVANEQYF
>.|TRBV28|TRBJ2-5|.
TGTGCCAGCAGCTGGGACACCCCGTACCAAGAGACCCAGTACTTC
CASSWDTPYQETQYF
>.|TRBV6-5|TRBJ1-2|TRBD1
TGTGCCAGCACCCCGGACAGGGAGGGACACTATGGCTACACCTTC
CASTPDREGHYGYTF
>few|TRBV28|TRBJ1-2|.
TGTGCCAGCAGTTTAGGAGGCAGGTCATTGGGAGGCTACACCTTC
CASSLGGRSLGGYTF
>.|TRBV7-2|TRBJ2-5|.
TGTGCCAGCAGCGAGGCGCGAGAGCAGTACTTC
CASSEAREQYF
>.|TRBV19|TRBJ1-5|.
TGTGCCAGTAGCGACCTTTCGGTGGGCCAGCCCCAGCATTTT
CASSDLSVGQPQHF
>.|TRBV4-1|TRBJ2-3|.
TGCGCCAGCAGCCAACCGACTAGCACAGATACGCAGTATTTT
CASSQPTSTDTQYF
>.|TRBV27|TRBJ2-7|.
TGTGCCAGCAGTTGGGATTACGGCTCGTACGAGCAGTACTTC
CASSWDYGSYEQYF
>.|TRBV18|TRBJ1-1|TRBD1
TGTGCCAGCTCACAATCACAGGGGGGCCGCGGGAACACTGAAGCTTTCTTT
CASSQSQGGRGNTEAFF
>.|TRBV6-1|TRBJ2-1|TRBD2
TGTGCCAGCAGTGAAGCCATGGGAGGGCAGGGGCAGTTCTTC
CASSEAMGGQGQFF
>.|TRBV9|TRBJ2-3|.
TGTGCCAGCAGCGTAGGTCCCGTTACCACAGATACGCAGTATTTT
CASSVGPVTTDTQYF
>once|TRBV7-3|TRBJ2-2|TRBD1
TGTGCCAGCAGCCCTCGGGACAGGGGCACCGGGGAGCTGTTTTTT
CASSPRDRGTGELFF
>.|TRBV27|TRBJ2-5|TRBD2
TGTGCCAGCAGTGGGGGGGTCAGAGAGACCCAGTACTTC
CASSGGVRETQYF
>.|TRBV10-1|TRBJ2-5|TRBD1
TGCGCCAGCAGTGCAGGGGGACCAGGGACCCAGTACTTC
CASSAGGPGTQYF
>.|TRBV4-1|TRBJ1-4|.
TGCGCCAGCAGCCCCCGAATGATGACAAATTCTAATGAAAAACTGTTTTTT
CASSPRMMTNSNEKLFF
>.|TRBV6-5|TRBJ2-5|TRBD2
TGTGCCAGCAGCCCTAGCGGGGTAGAGACCCAGTACTTC
CASSPSGVETQYF
>.|TRBV2|TRBJ2-2|.
TGTGCCAGCAGTGAAGGTGGAGGGGGCGGCGGGGAGCTGTTTTTT
CASSEGGGGGGELFF
>.|TRBV20-1|TRBJ2-5|.
TGCAGTGCTAGTGGAGAGACCCAGTACTTC
CSASGETQYF
>.|TRBV5-1|TRBJ1-1|.
TGCGCCAGCAGTCCGGAGGGGACTGAAGCTTTCTTT
CASSPEGTEAFF
>.|TRBV4-2|TRBJ2-1|.
TGTGCCAGCAGCCAAGATTGGAGGAACAATGAGCAGTTCTTC
CASSQDWRNNEQFF
>.|TRBV10-3|TRBJ2-3|TRBD2
TGTGCCATCAGTGACGGAGGGAGGGCATCCGGCGCAGATACGCAGTATTTT
CAISDGGRASGADTQYF
>.|TRBV11-2|TRBJ1-3|.
TGTGCCAGCAGCTTAGAACCAGGGTTTGTAAACACCATATATTTT
CASSLEPGFVNTIYF
>once|TRBV27|TRBJ1-4|.
TGTGCCAGCAAACCCTCATTGGGCCGTGAAAAACTGTTTTTT
CASKPSLGREKLFF
>.|TRBV5-1|TRBJ1-4|TRBD1
TGCGCCAGCAGCTTACGACAGGGGCCGAGGGAAAAACTGTTTTTT
CASSLRQGPREKLFF
>few|TRBV5-5|TRBJ1-5|.
TGTGCCAGCAGCTTGGGACGGTTTAGCAATCAGCCCCAGCATTTT
CASSLGRFSNQPQHF
>.|TRBV10-3|TRBJ1-1|TRBD1
TGTGCCATCAGTGAGATGGGACAGGGGAACACTGAAGCTTTCTTT
CAISEMGQGNTEAFF
>.|TRBV28|TRBJ1-1|.
TGTGCCAGCAGTTTGGGGGGGCGAAAGGACACTGAAGCTTTCTTT
CASSLGGRKDTEAFF
>.|TRBV9|TRBJ2-1|.
TGTGCCAGCAGCGTAGCTGCCAGGGCAGGGAATGAGCAGTTCTTC
CASSVAARAGNEQFF
>.|TRBV5-4|TRBJ2-7|TRBD2
TGTGCCAGCAGCCTCGGACTAGCGGGGAGTTACGAGCAGTACTTC
CASSLGLAGSYEQYF
>.|TRBV28|TRBJ2-5|.
TGTGCCAGCAGTTTTGGACAGCAAGAGACCCAGTACTTC
CASSFGQQETQYF
>once|TRBV28|TRBJ1-2|TRBD1
TGTGCCAGCAGTCTAACCGGGACAGCTGTTAACTATGGCTACACCTTC
CASSLTGTAVNYGYTF
>.|TRBV7-9|TRBJ2-5|.
TGTGCCAGCAGCTTAGCTAATCCAGAGACCCAGTACTTC
CASSLANPETQYF
>.|TRBV28|TRBJ1-2|.
TGTGCCAGCAACACAAGGCGGGGCTACACCTTC
CASNTRRGYTF
>few|TRBV5-1|TRBJ2-1|.
TGCGCCAGCAGCCCGACGGACCGATACAATGAGCAGTTCTTC
CASSPTDRYNEQFF
>.|TRBV5-5|TRBJ2-1|TRBD1
TGTGCCAGCAGCTTGGAAACAGGGGTTTGGTCCAATGAGCAGTTCTTC
CASSLETGVWSNEQFF